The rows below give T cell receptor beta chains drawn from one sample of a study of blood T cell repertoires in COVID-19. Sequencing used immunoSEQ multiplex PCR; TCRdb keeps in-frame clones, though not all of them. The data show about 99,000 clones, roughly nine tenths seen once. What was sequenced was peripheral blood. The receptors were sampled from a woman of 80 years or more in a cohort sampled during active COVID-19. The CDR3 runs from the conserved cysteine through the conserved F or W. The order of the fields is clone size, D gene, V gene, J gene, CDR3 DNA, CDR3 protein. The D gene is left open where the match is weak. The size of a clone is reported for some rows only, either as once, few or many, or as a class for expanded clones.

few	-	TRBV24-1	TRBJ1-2	TGTGCCACCAGTGCCGCCACATTTTATGGCTACACCTTC	CATSAATFYGYTF
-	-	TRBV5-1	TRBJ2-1	TGCGCCAGCAGCTTGGGAGTCCGGGGGTTCCTCGCCGATAACAATGAGCAGTTCTTC	CASSLGVRGFLADNNEQFF
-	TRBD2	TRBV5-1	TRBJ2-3	TGCGCCAGCAGCTTCATACTAGCGGGGGCCGCGGCGACAGATACGCAGTATTTT	CASSFILAGAAATDTQYF
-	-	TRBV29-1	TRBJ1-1	TGCAGCGTTATATGGTTGGCCACTGAAGCTTTCTTT	CSVIWLATEAFF
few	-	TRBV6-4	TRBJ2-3	TGTGCCAGCACCAAAACAGCTAGCACAGATACGCAGTATTTT	CASTKTASTDTQYF
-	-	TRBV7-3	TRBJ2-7	TGTGCCAGCAGCCCTAAACAGGGATCCTACGAGCAGTACTTC	CASSPKQGSYEQYF
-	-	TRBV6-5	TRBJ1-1	TGTGCCAGCAGTACGTTTAGTGGGGCGAACACTGAAGCTTTCTTT	CASSTFSGANTEAFF
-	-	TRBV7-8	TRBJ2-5	TGTGCCAGCAGCCGAGTAGGAGCGGCGGTAAGGGAGACCCAGTACTTC	CASSRVGAAVRETQYF
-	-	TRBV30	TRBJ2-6	TGTGCCTGGGTAATCTCTGGGGCCAACGTCCTGACTTTC	CAWVISGANVLTF
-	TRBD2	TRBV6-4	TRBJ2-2	TGTGCCAGCAAAGTACTAGCGGGAGTGGACACCGGGGAGCTGTTTTTT	CASKVLAGVDTGELFF
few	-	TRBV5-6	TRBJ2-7	TGTGCCAGCAGCTTGACAGGGATCTCCTACGAGCAGTACTTC	CASSLTGISYEQYF
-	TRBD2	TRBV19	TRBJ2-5	TGTGCCAGTAGTAGTACTAGCGGGAGTCTAATAGAGACCCAGTACTTC	CASSSTSGSLIETQYF
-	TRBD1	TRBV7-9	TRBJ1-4	TGTGCCAGCAGCCACCCACAGGGGGATGAAAAACTGTTTTTT	CASSHPQGDEKLFF
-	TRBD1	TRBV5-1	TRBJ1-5	TGCGCCAGCAGCTGGGGACAGGGTTCGGATCAGCCCCAGCATTTT	CASSWGQGSDQPQHF
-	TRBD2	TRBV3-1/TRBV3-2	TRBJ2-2	TGTGCCAGCAGCCACGTCCTCGGGGGGGCGTACACCGGGGAGCTGTTTTTT	CASSHVLGGAYTGELFF
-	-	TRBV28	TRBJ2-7	TGTGCCAGCAGTCCGGGACACCTTTACGAGCAGTACTTC	CASSPGHLYEQYF
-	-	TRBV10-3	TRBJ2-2	TGTGCCATCAGGGCGGGACCGGACACCGGGGAGCTGTTTTTT	CAIRAGPDTGELFF
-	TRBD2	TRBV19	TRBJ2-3	TGTGCCAGTAACAGGCTAGCGGGAGTGGGGGACACAGATACGCAGTATTTT	CASNRLAGVGDTDTQYF
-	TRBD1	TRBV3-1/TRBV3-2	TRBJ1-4	TGTGCCAGCAGGCCCCCGGGACAGGGGAATGAAAAACTGTTTTTT	CASRPPGQGNEKLFF
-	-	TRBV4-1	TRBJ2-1	TGCGCCAGCAGCCCGAGTCGGTTCCCCTACAATGAGCAGTTCTTC	CASSPSRFPYNEQFF
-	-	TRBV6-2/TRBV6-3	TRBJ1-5	TGTGCCAGCAGTTACTCCCGTGGTAACGGAAAGAGGAATCAGCCCCAGCATTTT	CASSYSRGNGKRNQPQHF
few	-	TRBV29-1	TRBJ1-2	TGCAGCGTTGGGGGAGGGGGGAGCCGCCACTATGGCTACACCTTC	CSVGGGGSRHYGYTF
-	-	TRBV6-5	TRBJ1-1	TGTGCCAGCAGTTACTCGTCTGGCTCCCCCTACACTGAAGCTTTCTTT	CASSYSSGSPYTEAFF
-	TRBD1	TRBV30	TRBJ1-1	TGTGCCTGGAGGGGACAGGGGAGGGCTGAAGCTTTCTTT	CAWRGQGRAEAFF
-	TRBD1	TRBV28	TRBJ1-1	TGTGCCAGCAGTTCAGGACAGGGGGCCACTGAAGCTTTCTTT	CASSSGQGATEAFF
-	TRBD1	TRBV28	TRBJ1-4	TGTGCCAGCAGCTTATATACCGGAGGACAGGGCGGGGAAAAACTGTTTTTT	CASSLYTGGQGGEKLFF
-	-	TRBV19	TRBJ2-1	TGTGCCAGTAGTATAGGACAGGGGTCAAGGGGGGGAAACAATGAGCAGTTCTTC	CASSIGQGSRGGNNEQFF
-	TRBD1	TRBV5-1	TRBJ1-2	TGCGCCAGCAGCTTAGGGACAGTAGATGGCTACACCTTC	CASSLGTVDGYTF
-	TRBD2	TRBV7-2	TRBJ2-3	TGTGCCAGCAGCCCCCGTCGTGCTAGCGGGAGGGGTGATACGCAGTATTTT	CASSPRRASGRGDTQYF
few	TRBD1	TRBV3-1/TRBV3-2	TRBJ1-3	TGTGCCAGCAGCCAAGTTACCGGGACAGGGAGGGGAAACACCATATATTTT	CASSQVTGTGRGNTIYF
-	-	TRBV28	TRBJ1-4	TGTGCCAGCAGTTACAATGCCCTGGAAAAACTGTTTTTT	CASSYNALEKLFF
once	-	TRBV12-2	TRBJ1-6	TGTGCAAGGGGAGGTGTGGAGGGGCGCGTTTCACCCCTCCACTTT	CARGGVEGRVSPLHF
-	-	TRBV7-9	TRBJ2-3	TGTGCCAGCAGCTTAGGGTATTTGGGCTACCGATCCGATACGCAGTATTTT	CASSLGYLGYRSDTQYF